These 5 T cell receptor beta chains came from one sample sequenced in a study of metastatic and nonmetastatic thyroid tumors (dated by TCRdb to between 2020 and 2021). Libraries were constructed by PCR. TCRdb shows the sequencer as Illumina HiSeq 4000. The raw public data were reprocessed by TCRdb itself: fastp quality trimming at Q25, MiXCR clonotype calling, in-frame beta chains only. The sample has about 19,000 clones on record, 22% of them singletons. The top ten clones comprise about 10% of the sample. No patient had received any treatment before thyroid surgery. The sequenced sample was tumor tissue. These receptor sequences come from a male donor with papillary thyroid cancer or a benign thyroid nodule (not recorded which). Some clones in this sample may be carry-over from other donors' samples.

This chain joins TRBV12-3 or TRBV12-4 and TRBJ2-7, with unresolved D. Trimming stripped 7 bases from V and 3 bases from J, with 13 bases between. The CDR3 has 13 amino acids. In DNA form, the CDR3 reads TGTGCCAGCACTGGCACTACCGACTACGAGCAGTACTTC. Its translation: CASTGTTDYEQYF.

Ten or more counts support this clone. This sequence joins TRBV9 and TRBJ2-2; 10 bases are shared with TRBD2. CDR3 length equals 16 residues. The V gene's germline CDR1 is SGDLS and CDR2 YYNGEE. J gave up 1 base and V 3 bases, and 3 bases lay outside the gene matches. The CDR3 DNA sequence: TGTGCCAGCAGCGCCGGGACTAGCGTGAACACCGGGGAGCTGTTTTTT. It specifies CASSAGTSVNTGELFF.

A remark on this clone: A much larger clone sits a single nucleotide away, making a read error possible. The same CDR3 can be traced to other DNA sequences in this sample. V usage is TRBV7-9 and J usage is TRBJ1-6; D not resolved. This CDR3 spans 14 amino acids. The germline V gene has CDR1 SEHNR and CDR2 FQNEAQ (reference sequence). The V end was cut by 5 bases, the J end by 7 bases, with 12 bases between. In DNA form, the CDR3 reads TGTGCCAGCAGCAGGGTGTCTGCCAATTCACCCCTCCACTTT. As protein: CASSRVSANSPLHF.

This clone has ten or more counts. V and J are TRBV20-1 and TRBJ2-3, with D hard to call. The germline V gene has CDR1 DFQATT and CDR2 SNEGSKA (reference sequence). The CDR3 totals 14 residues. Trimming left V 1 base short and J 1 base short, with 9 bases between. This CDR3 is CSARGSWGTDTQYF. Written as DNA, the CDR3 is TGCAGTGCTAGAGGTTCATGGGGCACAGATACGCAGTATTTT.

This clone came up a few times. The junction departs from germline at one end; a sequencing error may be responsible. Other DNA sequences within the sample encode an identical CDR3. V and J are TRBV14 and TRBJ2-7; no reliable D call. The CDR3 loop spans 17 amino acids. CDR1 is SGHDN, CDR2 FVKESK, per germline. The CDR3 coding sequence is TGTGCCAGCAGCCAAGATACGAGGATTGGGTCGTCCTACGAGCAGTATTTC. Its protein is CASSQDTRIGSSYEQYF.